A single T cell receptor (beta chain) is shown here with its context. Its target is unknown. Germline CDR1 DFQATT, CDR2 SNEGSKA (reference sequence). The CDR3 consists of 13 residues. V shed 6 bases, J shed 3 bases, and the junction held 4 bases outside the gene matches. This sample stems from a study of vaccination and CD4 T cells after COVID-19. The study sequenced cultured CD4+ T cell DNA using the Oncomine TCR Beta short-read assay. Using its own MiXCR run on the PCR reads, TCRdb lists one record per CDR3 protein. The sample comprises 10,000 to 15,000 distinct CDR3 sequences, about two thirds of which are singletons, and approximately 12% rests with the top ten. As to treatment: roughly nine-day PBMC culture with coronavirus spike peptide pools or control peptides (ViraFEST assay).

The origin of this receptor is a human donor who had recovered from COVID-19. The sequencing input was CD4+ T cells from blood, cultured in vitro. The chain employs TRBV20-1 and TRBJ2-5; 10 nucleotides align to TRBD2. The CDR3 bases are TGCAGTGCGAATGGACTAGCGGAAGAGACCCAGTACTTC. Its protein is CSANGLAEETQYF.